The rows below give T cell receptor beta chains drawn from one sample of a study of early T cells in non-severe SARS-CoV-2 infection. One entry per CDR3 protein results from TCRdb running MiXCR on the 5' RACE reads. The table has 20,000 to 25,000 distinct CDR3 sequences, more than 5% seen once. The source material was whole blood, sampled at baseline. The receptors were gathered from an adult who was a healthcare worker with PCR-confirmed SARS-CoV-2 infection or an uninfected control (not recorded which). Each CDR3 is given with its conserved first and last residue. The D gene is left open where the match is weak. Clone size is not always given. Where it is, it says once, few, many or a class for expanded clones.

v_call: TRBV20-1; j_call: TRBJ1-4; d_call: TRBD1; clone_size: many; cdr3_nt: TGCAGTGCTCCGGGACAGGTGAATGAAAAACTGTTTTTT; cdr3_aa: CSAPGQVNEKLFF
v_call: TRBV12-3/TRBV12-4; j_call: TRBJ1-1; d_call: TRBD1; clone_size: few; cdr3_nt: TGTGCCAGCAGTTTAGCTGGGACAGGGTGGACTGAAGCTTTCTTT; cdr3_aa: CASSLAGTGWTEAFF
v_call: TRBV27; j_call: TRBJ2-1; d_call: -; clone_size: many; cdr3_nt: TGTGCCAGCAGTTCCCCCTCCCAGGTTTACAATGAGCAGTTCTTC; cdr3_aa: CASSSPSQVYNEQFF
v_call: TRBV7-9; j_call: TRBJ2-1; d_call: -; clone_size: -; cdr3_nt: TGTGCCAGCAGCTTTGAGGGGGCGCGGGATAGTGAGCAGTTCTTC; cdr3_aa: CASSFEGARDSEQFF
v_call: TRBV20-1; j_call: TRBJ1-1; d_call: -; clone_size: many; cdr3_nt: TGCAGTGCGAACAGGGCCGAGTACATGAACACTGAAGCTTTCTTT; cdr3_aa: CSANRAEYMNTEAFF
v_call: TRBV7-8; j_call: TRBJ2-5; d_call: -; clone_size: -; cdr3_nt: TGTGCCAGCAGCCGGGGGGAGACCCAGTACTTC; cdr3_aa: CASSRGETQYF
v_call: TRBV4-1; j_call: TRBJ2-1; d_call: TRBD1; clone_size: many; cdr3_nt: TGCGCCAGCAAGGACAGGGGGAATAGGAATGAGCAGTTCTTC; cdr3_aa: CASKDRGNRNEQFF
v_call: TRBV4-3; j_call: TRBJ2-1; d_call: -; clone_size: few; cdr3_nt: TGCGCCAGCAGCCAAGAGGGGGCCGTGGATGAGCAGTTCTTC; cdr3_aa: CASSQEGAVDEQFF
v_call: TRBV11-2; j_call: TRBJ2-5; d_call: -; clone_size: -; cdr3_nt: TGTGCCAGCACCCTCCGGGGGAGCCTCCAAGAGACCCAGTACTTC; cdr3_aa: CASTLRGSLQETQYF
v_call: TRBV12-3/TRBV12-4; j_call: TRBJ1-2; d_call: -; clone_size: many; cdr3_nt: TGTGCCAGCAGTCCCGGGGCAGAGAACTATGGCTACACCTTC; cdr3_aa: CASSPGAENYGYTF
v_call: TRBV6-4; j_call: TRBJ1-2; d_call: -; clone_size: -; cdr3_nt: TGTGCCAGCAGCAGGACGGCCGATAACTATGGCTACACCTTC; cdr3_aa: CASSRTADNYGYTF
v_call: TRBV9; j_call: TRBJ1-2; d_call: -; clone_size: -; cdr3_nt: TGTGCCAGCAGCCCTCAGGATTGGCGTGGCTACACCTTC; cdr3_aa: CASSPQDWRGYTF
v_call: TRBV4-3; j_call: TRBJ2-3; d_call: TRBD2; clone_size: few; cdr3_nt: TGCGCCAGCAGCCAAGCCTCCGGACTAGCGGGAGATACGCAGTATTTT; cdr3_aa: CASSQASGLAGDTQYF
v_call: TRBV7-8; j_call: TRBJ1-2; d_call: -; clone_size: medium-sized; cdr3_nt: TGTGCCAGCAGCTTAGAGGGTAATGGCTACACCTTC; cdr3_aa: CASSLEGNGYTF
v_call: TRBV2; j_call: TRBJ2-3; d_call: -; clone_size: many; cdr3_nt: TGTGCCAGCAGTGAAGCCAAAACAGGGTGGACAGATACGCAGTATTTT; cdr3_aa: CASSEAKTGWTDTQYF
v_call: TRBV7-2; j_call: TRBJ2-5; d_call: -; clone_size: many; cdr3_nt: TGTGCCAGCAGCATGGACATCCAAGAGACCCAGTACTTC; cdr3_aa: CASSMDIQETQYF
v_call: TRBV14; j_call: TRBJ2-3; d_call: -; clone_size: -; cdr3_nt: TGTGCCAGCAGCCAAGATCCGGGGTCCCTAACGCAGTATTTT; cdr3_aa: CASSQDPGSLTQYF
v_call: TRBV5-4; j_call: TRBJ2-3; d_call: TRBD1; clone_size: -; cdr3_nt: TGTGCCAGCAGCCTTAGACAGGGAACAGATACGCAGTATTTT; cdr3_aa: CASSLRQGTDTQYF
v_call: TRBV7-3; j_call: TRBJ2-6; d_call: -; clone_size: many; cdr3_nt: TGTGCCAGCACCCGTCCTGGGGCCAACGTCCTGACTTTC; cdr3_aa: CASTRPGANVLTF
v_call: TRBV4-3; j_call: TRBJ2-3; d_call: -; clone_size: -; cdr3_nt: TGCGCCAGCAGCCGAACCGGGCCGTATCCGAGCACAGATACGCAGTATTTT; cdr3_aa: CASSRTGPYPSTDTQYF
v_call: TRBV19; j_call: TRBJ2-3; d_call: TRBD1; clone_size: -; cdr3_nt: TGTGCCAGTAGTCCACGACAGGGCCGCACAGATACGCAGTATTTT; cdr3_aa: CASSPRQGRTDTQYF
v_call: TRBV7-9; j_call: TRBJ1-2; d_call: -; clone_size: many; cdr3_nt: TGTGCCAGCAGCTTTTTGGACACCTATGGCTACACCTTC; cdr3_aa: CASSFLDTYGYTF
v_call: TRBV4-1; j_call: TRBJ2-3; d_call: TRBD2; clone_size: few; cdr3_nt: TGCGCCAGCAGCCAAGAAGGCGGGAGGGCCACAGATACGCAGTATTTT; cdr3_aa: CASSQEGGRATDTQYF
v_call: TRBV3-1; j_call: TRBJ2-7; d_call: -; clone_size: few; cdr3_nt: TGTGCCAGCAGCCAAGGGGGAGGTGGGGCATACTACGAGCAGTACTTC; cdr3_aa: CASSQGGGGAYYEQYF
v_call: TRBV29-1; j_call: TRBJ2-3; d_call: -; clone_size: -; cdr3_nt: TGCAGCGTTGAATTGGGGTGGGGGGCGGCCCACCCAGATACGCAGTATTTT; cdr3_aa: CSVELGWGAAHPDTQYF